This entry lists 6 T cell receptor beta chains sequenced from one sample in a study of blood T cell repertoires in COVID-19. This table comes from immunoSEQ multiplex PCR, and its TCRdb copy is limited to in-frame clones, with some not included. Counted here are fewer than 90,000 clones, around 89% occurring once; the ten biggest clones make up about 1.3%. The sequenced sample was peripheral blood. Receptors originate from a human donor in a cohort sampled during active COVID-19.

This chain joins TRBV11-2 and TRBJ1-1, with D perhaps TRBD1 (5 bases). CDR1 is SGHAT, CDR2 FQNNGV, per germline. Trimming removed 2 bases at V and 8 bases at J, with 15 bases between. CDR3 size: 14 residues. In nucleotides, the CDR3 is TGTGCCAGCAGCTTAACTGACAGTGGGGGGGAAGCTTTCTTT. It yields the protein CASSLTDSGGEAFF.

This chain links TRBV5-6 with TRBJ2-5; D remains unclear. The CDR3 is 13 amino acids. Between the trimmed V and J ends, which lost 2 bases and 4 bases, there was a span of 9 bases. CDR1 is SGHDT, CDR2 YYEEEE, per germline. CDR3 in DNA: TGTGCCAGCAGCTTTAGCTTATTAGAGACCCAGTACTTC. This gives the protein CASSFSLLETQYF.

This sequence joins TRBV15 and TRBJ1-2; TRBD1 aligns across 7 bases. This CDR3 has 15 amino acids. V lost 1 base to trimming and J lost 5 bases; unmatched junction nucleotides: 7. CDR1 LNHNV and CDR2 YYDKDF come from the germline V gene (reference sequence). This CDR3 is CATSRGGDSQYGYTF. The DNA of the CDR3 is TGTGCCACCAGCAGAGGGGGGGACAGCCAATATGGCTACACCTTC. Combining the CDR3 with reference TRBV15 and TRBJ1-2 gives the whole variable domain DAMVIQNPRYQVTQFGKPVTLSCSQTLNHNVMYWYQQKSSQAPKLLFHYYDKDFNNEADTPDNFQSRRPNTSFCFLDIRSPGLGDTAMYLCATSRGGDSQYGYTFGSGTRLTVV.

This chain connects TRBV27 to TRBJ2-7; maybe TRBD2 (6 bases). The length of the CDR3 is 14 residues. Germline V gene sequence: CDR1 MNHEY, CDR2 SMNVEV (reference sequence). Trimming pared 8 bases from V and 5 bases from J, leaving 19 bases between. The CDR3 loop is CASVGGVGSDEQYF. Here the CDR3 DNA reads TGTGCCAGCGTGGGGGGAGTGGGTTCAGACGAGCAGTACTTC.

The DNA for the CDR3 is TGCGCCAGCAGTGAAGGGGGGAGGGCCCGGGAGCAGTACTTC. As protein: CASSEGGRAREQYF. The rearrangement joins TRBV10-1 to TRBJ2-7, with D tentatively TRBD2 (7 bases). This CDR3 has 14 amino acids. Between the trimmed V and J ends, which lost 3 bases and 7 bases, there was a span of 16 bases. The V gene's germline CDR1 is WNHNN and CDR2 SYGVQD (reference sequence).

The chain recombines TRBV28 with TRBJ2-7, with D maybe TRBD2 (6 bases). This CDR3 has 16 amino acids. The V end lost 4 bases, the J end lost 3 bases, and 19 bases lay between the germline ends. Germline CDR1 MDHEN, CDR2 SYDVKM. The CDR3 here is CASSSTLPGVHYEQYF. The CDR3 coding sequence is TGTGCCAGCAGTTCCACCTTACCGGGAGTCCACTACGAGCAGTACTTC.